This entry is about one TCR beta chain. The antigen is undetermined. Patients had newly diagnosed, untreated stage II-IVA oral cavity squamous cell carcinoma. Method: immunoSEQ multiplex PCR; TCRdb's copy keeps in-frame clones and lacks some. The sample shows several thousand clones, around 40% of them seen only once. These data belong to a study of neoadjuvant anti-PD-1 for oral cavity cancer. Study-wide findings and caveats: Pretreatment Treg/Th17 ratio correlated inversely with post-treatment tumor clonality. With a few patients per group, TCR findings need larger cohorts.

The CDR3 totals 15 residues. V lost 5 bases to trimming and J lost 7 bases, with 18 bases between them. Per the germline V gene, CDR1 is MGHRA and CDR2 is YSYEKL. The TCR sequence derives from a person between 40 and 79 years old with oral cavity squamous cell carcinoma. J is TRBJ2-1 and V is TRBV4-1; D is possibly TRBD2 (6 bases). The sample here was tumor tissue, taken before nivolumab (anti-PD-1) treatment. This CDR3 is CASSSPGTGVNEQFF. CDR3 DNA: TGCGCCAGCAGCAGCCCTGGGACGGGGGTGAATGAGCAGTTCTTC.